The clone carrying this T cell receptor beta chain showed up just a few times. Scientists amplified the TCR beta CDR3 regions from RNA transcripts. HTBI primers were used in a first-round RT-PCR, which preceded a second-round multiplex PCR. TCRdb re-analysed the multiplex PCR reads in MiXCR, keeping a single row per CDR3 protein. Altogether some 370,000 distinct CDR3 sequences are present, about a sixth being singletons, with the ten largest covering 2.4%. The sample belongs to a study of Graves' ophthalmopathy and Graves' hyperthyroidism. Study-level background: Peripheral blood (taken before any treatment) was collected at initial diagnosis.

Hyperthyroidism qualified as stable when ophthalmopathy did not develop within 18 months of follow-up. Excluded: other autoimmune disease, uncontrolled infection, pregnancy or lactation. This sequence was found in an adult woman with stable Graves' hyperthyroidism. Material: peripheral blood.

Here the CDR3 reads CASPEQGARQPQHF. As DNA, the CDR3 is TGCGCCAGCCCCGAACAGGGGGCACGGCAGCCCCAGCATTTT. The chain employs TRBV5-1 and TRBJ1-5; 9 nucleotides agree with TRBD1. With V trimmed by 7 bases and J by 7 bases, 9 bases remained unmatched. Germline assignment: CDR1 SGHRS and CDR2 YFSETQ. The CDR3 length is 14 residues.